This T cell receptor (beta chain) emerged from a study of T cell changes during pregnancy in multiple sclerosis. Germline V gene sequence: CDR1 SGDLS, CDR2 YYNGEE. This CDR3 region has 18 residues. The J segment lost 4 bases and the V segment lost 0 bases, leaving 9 bases of the junction unmatched. Data came from immunoSEQ multiplex PCR; TCRdb stores just in-frame clones and leaves some out. The table has about 50,000 clones, 85% to 95% seen once; the top ten hold 0.65% to 0.85%. V gene TRBV9 combines with J gene TRBJ2-1; 11 nucleotides align to TRBD2. The sample in question was CD4+ T cells from peripheral blood mononuclear cells, obtained in the third trimester of pregnancy. This sequence was found in a female donor with multiple sclerosis, enrolled in a pregnancy study. This CDR3 is CASSVAPGRTSGYNEQFF. CDR3 nucleotide sequence: TGTGCCAGCAGCGTAGCGCCGGGCCGGACTAGCGGGTACAATGAGCAGTTCTTC.